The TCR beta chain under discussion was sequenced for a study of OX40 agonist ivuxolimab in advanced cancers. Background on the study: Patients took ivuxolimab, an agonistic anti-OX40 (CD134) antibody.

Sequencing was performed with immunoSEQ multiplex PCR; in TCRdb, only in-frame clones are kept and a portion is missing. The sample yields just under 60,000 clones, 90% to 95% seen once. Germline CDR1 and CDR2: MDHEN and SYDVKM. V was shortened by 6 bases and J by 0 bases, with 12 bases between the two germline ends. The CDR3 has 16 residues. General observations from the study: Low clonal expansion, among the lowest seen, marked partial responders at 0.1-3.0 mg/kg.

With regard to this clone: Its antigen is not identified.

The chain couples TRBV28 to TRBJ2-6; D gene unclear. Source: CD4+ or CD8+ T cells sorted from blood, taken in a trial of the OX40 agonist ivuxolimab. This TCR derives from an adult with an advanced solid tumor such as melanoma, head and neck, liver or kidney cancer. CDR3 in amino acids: CASSSTSISGANVLTF. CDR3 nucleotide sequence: TGTGCCAGCAGCTCAACCAGTATCTCTGGGGCCAACGTCCTGACTTTC.